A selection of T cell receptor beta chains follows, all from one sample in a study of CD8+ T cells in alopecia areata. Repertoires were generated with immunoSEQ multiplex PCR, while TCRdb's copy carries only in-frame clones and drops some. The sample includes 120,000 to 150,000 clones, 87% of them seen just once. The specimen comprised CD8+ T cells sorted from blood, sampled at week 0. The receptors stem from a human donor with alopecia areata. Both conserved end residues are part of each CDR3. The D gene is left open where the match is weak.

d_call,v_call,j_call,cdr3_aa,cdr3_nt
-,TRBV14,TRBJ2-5,CASSQVGRQETQYF,TGTGCCAGCAGCCAAGTAGGCAGGCAAGAGACCCAGTACTTC
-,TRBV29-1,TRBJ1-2,CSVADPGYNYGYTF,TGCAGCGTTGCGGACCCGGGATACAACTATGGCTACACCTTC
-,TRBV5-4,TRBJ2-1,CASSPLGVRSGEFF,TGTGCCAGCAGCCCTCTGGGTGTGAGATCAGGCGAGTTCTTC
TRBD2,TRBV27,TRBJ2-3,CASRTTRTSGKDTQYF,TGTGCCAGCAGAACCACTCGGACTAGCGGCAAAGATACGCAGTATTTT
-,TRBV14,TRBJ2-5,CASSPLETQYF,TGTGCCAGCAGCCCACTGGAGACCCAGTACTTC
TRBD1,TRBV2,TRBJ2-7,CASSEVGTGALEQYF,TGTGCCAGCAGTGAAGTCGGGACAGGGGCCCTGGAGCAGTACTTC
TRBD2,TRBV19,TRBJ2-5,CASSMSGGQQETQYF,TGTGCCAGTAGTATGTCGGGGGGGCAGCAAGAGACCCAGTACTTC
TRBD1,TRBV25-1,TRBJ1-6,CASSSRDRADNSPLHF,TGTGCCAGCAGTAGCCGGGACAGGGCCGATAATTCACCCCTCCACTTT
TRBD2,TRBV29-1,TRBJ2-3,CSVPKASGRTDTQYF,TGCAGCGTTCCAAAGGCCAGCGGGAGAACAGATACGCAGTATTTT
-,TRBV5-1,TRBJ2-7,CASSRPEGEQYF,TGCGCCAGCAGCCGACCGGAGGGGGAGCAGTACTTC
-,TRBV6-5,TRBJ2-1,CASSSTGYNEQFF,TGTGCCAGCAGTTCCACAGGCTACAATGAGCAGTTCTTC